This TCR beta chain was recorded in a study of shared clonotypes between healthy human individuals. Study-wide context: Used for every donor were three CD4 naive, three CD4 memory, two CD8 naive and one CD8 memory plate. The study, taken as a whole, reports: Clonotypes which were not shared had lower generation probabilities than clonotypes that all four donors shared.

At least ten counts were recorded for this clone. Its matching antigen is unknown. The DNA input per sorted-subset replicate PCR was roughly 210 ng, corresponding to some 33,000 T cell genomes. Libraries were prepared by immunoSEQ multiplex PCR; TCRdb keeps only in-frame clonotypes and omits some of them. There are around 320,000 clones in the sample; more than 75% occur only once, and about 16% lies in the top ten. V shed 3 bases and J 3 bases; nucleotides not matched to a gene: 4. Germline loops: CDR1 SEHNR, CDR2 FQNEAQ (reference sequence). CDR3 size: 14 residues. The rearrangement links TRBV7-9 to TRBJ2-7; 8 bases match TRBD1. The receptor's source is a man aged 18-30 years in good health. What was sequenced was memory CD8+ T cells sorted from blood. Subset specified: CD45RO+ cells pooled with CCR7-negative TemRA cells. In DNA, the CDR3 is TGTGCCAGCAGCTTTAGGACAGGGTTCTACGAGCAGTACTTC. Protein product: CASSFRTGFYEQYF. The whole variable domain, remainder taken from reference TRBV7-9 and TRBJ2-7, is DTGVSQNPRHKITKRGQNVTFRCDPISEHNRLYWYRQTLGQGPEFLTYFQNEAQLEKSRLLSDRFSAERPKGSFSTLEIQRTEQGDSAMYLCASSFRTGFYEQYFGPGTRLTVT.